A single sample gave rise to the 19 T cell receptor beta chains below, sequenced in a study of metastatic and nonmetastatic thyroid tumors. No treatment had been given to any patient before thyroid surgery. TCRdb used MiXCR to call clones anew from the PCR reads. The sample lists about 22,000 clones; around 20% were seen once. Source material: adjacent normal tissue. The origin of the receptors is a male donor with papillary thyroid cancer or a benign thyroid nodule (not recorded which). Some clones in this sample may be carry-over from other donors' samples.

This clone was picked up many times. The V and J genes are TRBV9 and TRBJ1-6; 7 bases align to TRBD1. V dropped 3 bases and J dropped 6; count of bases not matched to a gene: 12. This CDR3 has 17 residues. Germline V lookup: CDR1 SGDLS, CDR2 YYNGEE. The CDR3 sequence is CASSESGTAIGNSPLHF. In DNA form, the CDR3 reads TGTGCCAGCAGCGAATCCGGGACAGCGATCGGTAATTCACCCCTCCACTTT.

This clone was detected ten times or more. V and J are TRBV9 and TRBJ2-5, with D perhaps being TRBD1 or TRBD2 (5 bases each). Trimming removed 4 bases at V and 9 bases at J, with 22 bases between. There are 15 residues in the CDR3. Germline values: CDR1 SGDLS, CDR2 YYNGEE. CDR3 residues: CASSPSRGTSGPQYF. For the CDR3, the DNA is TGTGCCAGCAGCCCATCCCGGGGAACCTCGGGGCCCCAGTACTTC.

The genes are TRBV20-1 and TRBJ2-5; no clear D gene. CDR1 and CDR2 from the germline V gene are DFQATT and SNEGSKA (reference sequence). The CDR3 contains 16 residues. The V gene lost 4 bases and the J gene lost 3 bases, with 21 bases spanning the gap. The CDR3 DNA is TGCAGTGCTATTCGTGGGAACGCTACGGCCGAAGAGACCCAGTACTTC. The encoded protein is CSAIRGNATAEETQYF.

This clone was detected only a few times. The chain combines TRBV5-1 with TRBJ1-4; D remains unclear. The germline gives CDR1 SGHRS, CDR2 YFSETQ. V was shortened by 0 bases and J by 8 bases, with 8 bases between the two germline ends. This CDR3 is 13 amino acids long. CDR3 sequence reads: CASSLDPQEKLFF. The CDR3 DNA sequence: TGCGCCAGCAGCTTGGACCCGCAGGAAAAACTGTTTTTT.

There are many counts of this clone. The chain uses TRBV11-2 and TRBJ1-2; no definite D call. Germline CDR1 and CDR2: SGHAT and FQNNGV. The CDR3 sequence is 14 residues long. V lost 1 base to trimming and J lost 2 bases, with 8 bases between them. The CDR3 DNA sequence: TGTGCCAGCAGCTTAGGTTGGCAGAACTATGGCTACACCTTC. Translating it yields CASSLGWQNYGYTF.

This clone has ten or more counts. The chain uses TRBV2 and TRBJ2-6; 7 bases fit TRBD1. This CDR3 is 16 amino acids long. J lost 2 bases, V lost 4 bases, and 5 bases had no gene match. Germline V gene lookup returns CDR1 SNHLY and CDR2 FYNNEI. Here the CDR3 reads CASSGQGLTGANVLTF. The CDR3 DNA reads TGTGCCAGCAGTGGACAGGGCCTAACTGGGGCCAACGTCCTGACTTTC.

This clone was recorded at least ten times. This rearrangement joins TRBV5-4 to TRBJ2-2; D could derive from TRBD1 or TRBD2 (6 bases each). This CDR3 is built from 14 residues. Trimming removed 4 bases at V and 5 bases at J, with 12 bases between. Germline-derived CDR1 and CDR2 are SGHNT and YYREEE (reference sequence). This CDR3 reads CASSPGAETGELFF. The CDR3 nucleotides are TGTGCCAGCAGCCCGGGGGCTGAAACCGGGGAGCTGTTTTTT.

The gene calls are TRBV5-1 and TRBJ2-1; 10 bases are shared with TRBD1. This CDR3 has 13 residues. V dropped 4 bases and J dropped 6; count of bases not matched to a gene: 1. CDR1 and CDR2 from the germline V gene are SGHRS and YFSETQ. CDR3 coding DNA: TGCGCCAGCAGCCGGACAGGGGGCAATGAGCAGTTCTTC. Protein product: CASSRTGGNEQFF.

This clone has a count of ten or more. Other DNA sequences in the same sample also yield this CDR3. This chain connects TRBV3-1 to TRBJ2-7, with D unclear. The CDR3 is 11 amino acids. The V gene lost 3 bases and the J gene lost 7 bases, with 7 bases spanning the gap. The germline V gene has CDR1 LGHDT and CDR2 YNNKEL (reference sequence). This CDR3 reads CASSHSMEQYF. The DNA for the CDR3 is TGTGCCAGCAGCCACTCTATGGAGCAGTACTTC.

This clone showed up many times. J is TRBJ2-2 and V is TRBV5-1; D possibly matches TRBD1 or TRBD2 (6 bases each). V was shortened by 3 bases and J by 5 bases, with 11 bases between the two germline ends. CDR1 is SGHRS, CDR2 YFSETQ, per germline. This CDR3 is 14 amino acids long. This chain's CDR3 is CASSSGAWTGELFF. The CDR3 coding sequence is TGCGCCAGCAGCTCGGGGGCGTGGACCGGGGAGCTGTTTTTT.

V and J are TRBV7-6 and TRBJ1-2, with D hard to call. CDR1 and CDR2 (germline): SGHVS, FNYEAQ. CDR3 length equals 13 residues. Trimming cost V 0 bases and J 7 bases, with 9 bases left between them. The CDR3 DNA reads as TGTGCCAGCAGCTTAGCGGCGGGGTCTGGCTACACCTTC. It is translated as CASSLAAGSGYTF.

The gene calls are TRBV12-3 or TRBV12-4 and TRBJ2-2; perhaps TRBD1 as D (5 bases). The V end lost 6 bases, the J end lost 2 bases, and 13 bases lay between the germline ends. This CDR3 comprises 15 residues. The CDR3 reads CASSRVAGNTGELFF. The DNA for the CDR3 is TGTGCCAGCAGCAGGGTCGCAGGAAACACCGGGGAGCTGTTTTTT.

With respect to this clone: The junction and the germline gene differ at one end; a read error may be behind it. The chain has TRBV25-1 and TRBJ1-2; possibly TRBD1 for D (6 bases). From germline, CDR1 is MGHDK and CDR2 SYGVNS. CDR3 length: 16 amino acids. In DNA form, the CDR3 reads TGTGCCAGAAGTGAATTCGCCGGAGGGGACAACGATGGCTACACCTTC. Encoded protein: CARSEFAGGDNDGYTF.

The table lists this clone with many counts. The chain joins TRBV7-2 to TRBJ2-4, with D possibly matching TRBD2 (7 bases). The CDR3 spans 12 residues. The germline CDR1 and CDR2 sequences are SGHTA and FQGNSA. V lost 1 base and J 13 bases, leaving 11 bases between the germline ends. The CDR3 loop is CASSLGAGAQYF. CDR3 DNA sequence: TGTGCCAGCAGCTTAGGGGCGGGGGCCCAGTACTTC.

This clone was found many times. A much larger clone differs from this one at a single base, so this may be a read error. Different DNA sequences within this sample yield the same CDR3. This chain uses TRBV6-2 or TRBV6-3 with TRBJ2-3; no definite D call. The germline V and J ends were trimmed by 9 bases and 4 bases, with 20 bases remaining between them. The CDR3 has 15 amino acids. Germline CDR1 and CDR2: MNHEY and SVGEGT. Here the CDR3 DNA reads TGTGCCAGTAGTCAAATGACCCGGGTCGCAGATACGCAGTATTTT. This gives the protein CASSQMTRVADTQYF.

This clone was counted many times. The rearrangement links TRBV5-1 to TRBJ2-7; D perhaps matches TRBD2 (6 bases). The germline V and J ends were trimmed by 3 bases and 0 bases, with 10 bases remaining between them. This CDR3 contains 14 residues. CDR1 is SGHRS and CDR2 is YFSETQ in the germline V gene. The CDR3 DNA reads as TGCGCCAGCAGCTCGGGGGAGAGCTCCTACGAGCAGTACTTC. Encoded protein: CASSSGESSYEQYF.

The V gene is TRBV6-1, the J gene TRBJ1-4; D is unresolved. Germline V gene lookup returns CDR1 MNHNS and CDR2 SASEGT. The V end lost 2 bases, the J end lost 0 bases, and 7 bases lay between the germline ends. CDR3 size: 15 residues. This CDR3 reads CASSEIWATNEKLFF. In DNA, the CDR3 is TGTGCCAGCAGTGAAATCTGGGCAACTAATGAAAAACTGTTTTTT.

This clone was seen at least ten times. The CDR3 nucleotides read TGTGCCAGCAGAATTAGCGGGAGGGCCTCGGAGACCCAGTACTTC. Residues: CASRISGRASETQYF. The V and J genes are TRBV3-1 and TRBJ2-5, with TRBD2 matching over 11 bases. The germline V gene has CDR1 LGHDT and CDR2 YNNKEL (reference sequence). The V and J ends lost 6 bases and 5 bases, in that order; junction bases with no gene match: 8. This CDR3 has 15 residues.

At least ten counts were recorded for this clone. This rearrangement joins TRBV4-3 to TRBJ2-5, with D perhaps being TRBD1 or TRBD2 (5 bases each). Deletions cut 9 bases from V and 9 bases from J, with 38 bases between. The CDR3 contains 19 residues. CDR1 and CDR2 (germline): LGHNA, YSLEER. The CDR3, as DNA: TGCGCCAGTACTAAGGGACCGGGGACGCCTAGGGGAGAGGAAGGGTCCCAGTACTTC. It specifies CASTKGPGTPRGEEGSQYF.